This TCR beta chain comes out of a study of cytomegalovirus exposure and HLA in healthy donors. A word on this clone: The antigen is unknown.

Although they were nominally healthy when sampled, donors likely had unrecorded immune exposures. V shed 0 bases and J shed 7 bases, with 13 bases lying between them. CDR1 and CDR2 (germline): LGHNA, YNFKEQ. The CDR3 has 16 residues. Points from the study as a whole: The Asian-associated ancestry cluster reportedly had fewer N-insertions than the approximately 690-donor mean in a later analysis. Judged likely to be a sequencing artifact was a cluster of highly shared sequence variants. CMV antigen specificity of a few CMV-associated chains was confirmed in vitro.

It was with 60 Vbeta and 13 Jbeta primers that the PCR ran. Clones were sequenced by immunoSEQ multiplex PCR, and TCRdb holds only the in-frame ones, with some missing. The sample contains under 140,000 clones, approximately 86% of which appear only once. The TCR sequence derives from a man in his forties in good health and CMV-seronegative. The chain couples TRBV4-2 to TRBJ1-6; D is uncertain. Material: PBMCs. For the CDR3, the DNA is TGTGCCAGCAGCCAAGAAACAGCTCACACAAATTCACCCCTCCACTTT. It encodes CASSQETAHTNSPLHF.